Listed here are 10 T cell receptor beta chains from one sample, sequenced in a study of identifying expanded T cells in peripheral blood (dated by TCRdb to between 2018 and 2021). Libraries came from the immunoSEQ multiplex PCR assay. TCRdb mirrors the immuneACCESS table, restricted to in-frame sequences. Some clones are absent from its copies; in checked studies, under half trace to an unresolved V gene, and the reason for the others is unknown. The sample table shows approximately 110,000 clones, and approximately 90% are seen once. The top ten clonotypes cover around 8.3% of the sample. Sequenced: blood. These receptors were taken from a person aged 18 to 70 in good health.

V and J are TRBV6-1 and TRBJ2-7, with D tentatively TRBD1 (6 bases). CDR1 is MNHNS, CDR2 SASEGT, per germline. This CDR3 contains 15 residues. Trimming removed 6 bases at V and 0 bases at J, with 15 bases between. The DNA of the CDR3 is TGTGCCAGCAGCGACAGACAGGTCACCTCCTACGAGCAGTACTTC. Translation gives CASSDRQVTSYEQYF.

The chain couples TRBV6-6 to TRBJ2-7; 7 bases line up with TRBD1. V was clipped by 4 bases and J by 6 bases; unmatched bases: 3. CDR1 and CDR2 (germline): MNHNY, SVGAGI (reference sequence). The CDR3 covers 12 residues. The CDR3 DNA follows: TGTGCCAGCAGTTTACAGGGGCCCGAGCAGTACTTC. Its protein product is CASSLQGPEQYF.

CDR3 in DNA: TGTGCCAGCAGCATGTATACAGGGGGCTGGAGCAATGAGCAGTTCTTC. Translation: CASSMYTGGWSNEQFF. The genes are TRBV7-2 and TRBJ2-1; 9 bases match TRBD1. The CDR3 has 16 amino acids. In germline, CDR1 is SGHTA, CDR2 FQGNSA. Losses at the gene ends were 5 bases for V and 6 bases for J; bases not matched to a gene: 11.

The chain carries TRBV15 and TRBJ2-2; D not certain. Germline V CDR1 and CDR2: LNHNV, YYDKDF (reference sequence). The V end was cut by 0 bases, the J end by 5 bases, with 16 bases between. The CDR3 covers 17 residues. The DNA for the CDR3 is TGTGCCACCAGCAGAGATCTGAGCACCCTAGGGACCGGGGAGCTGTTTTTT. Protein: CATSRDLSTLGTGELFF.

This clone was observed once. V usage is TRBV10-3 and J usage is TRBJ1-5, with D unresolved. CDR1 ENHRY and CDR2 SYGVKD come from the germline V gene. V was shortened by 4 bases and J by 0 bases, with 19 bases between the two germline ends. The length of the CDR3 is 18 residues. CDR3 in DNA: TGTGCCATCAGTGTCCCAGCCGGGCAGAGAAATAGCAATCAGCCCCAGCATTTT. Amino acid sequence: CAISVPAGQRNSNQPQHF.

The chain carries TRBV6-5 and TRBJ1-1; TRBD1 is a possible D gene (6 bases). Germline-derived CDR1 and CDR2 are MNHEY and SVGAGI. The V gene lost 6 bases and the J gene lost 4 bases, with 15 bases spanning the gap. The CDR3 runs 14 residues. The CDR3 reads CASSDSGHPTEAFF. CDR3 in DNA: TGTGCCAGCAGCGACTCGGGACACCCCACTGAAGCTTTCTTT.

J is TRBJ1-5 and V is TRBV6-5; 8 bases are shared with TRBD1. Trimming took 2 bases from V and 1 from J; bases not matched to a gene: 1. Germline lookup yields CDR1 MNHEY and CDR2 SVGAGI. The CDR3 extends over 15 amino acids. CDR3 nucleotide sequence: TGTGCCAGCAGTTACGGACAGGGCAGCAATCAGCCCCAGCATTTT. Encoded protein: CASSYGQGSNQPQHF.

This clone was seen many times. The chain joins TRBV5-1 to TRBJ1-1, with no clear D. Per the germline V gene, CDR1 is SGHRS and CDR2 is YFSETQ. There are 8 residues in the CDR3. Trimming shortened V by 10 bases and J by 10 bases, and 8 bases separated the two germline ends. The chain's CDR3 is CAPHPAFF. The CDR3 DNA reads as TGCGCCCCTCACCCAGCTTTCTTT.

The table lists this clone with a count of one. The CDR3 DNA sequence: TGTGCCAGCTTCGTCGGGAGAGAGACCCAGTACTTC. Translating it yields CASFVGRETQYF. The chain is built from TRBV2 and TRBJ2-5; maybe TRBD2 (6 bases). Looked up from germline, CDR1 is SNHLY and CDR2 is FYNNEI. V was shortened by 8 bases and J by 4 bases, with 11 bases between the two germline ends. This CDR3 contains 12 residues.

V and J are TRBV27 and TRBJ1-6, with D unclear. The CDR3 consists of 14 residues. The germline V gene encodes CDR1 MNHEY and CDR2 SMNVEV (reference sequence). The V and J ends lost 3 bases and 9 bases respectively, with 12 bases between them. The CDR3 spells CASSFWQETSPLHF. The DNA for the CDR3 is TGTGCCAGCAGTTTTTGGCAGGAAACTTCACCCCTCCACTTT.